This T cell receptor (beta chain) was captured in a study of T cell changes during pregnancy in multiple sclerosis. Sequenced by immunoSEQ multiplex PCR; TCRdb stores in-frame clones only, minus some. The sample holds around 24,000 clones, more than 75% seen once. The germline CDR1 and CDR2 sequences are SGHAT and FQNNGV. J lost 7 bases, V lost 1 base, and 13 bases had no gene match. The CDR3 runs to 16 residues. This TCR was sampled from a female donor in good health, enrolled as a control in a pregnancy study. The sequences come from CD4+ T cells from peripheral blood mononuclear cells, collected in the second trimester of pregnancy. The chain carries TRBV11-2 and TRBJ2-7; 7 nucleotides line up with TRBD2. The CDR3 loop is CASSLGVGTNNREQYF. CDR3 nucleotides: TGTGCCAGCAGCTTAGGGGTCGGGACTAACAACCGAGAGCAGTACTTC.